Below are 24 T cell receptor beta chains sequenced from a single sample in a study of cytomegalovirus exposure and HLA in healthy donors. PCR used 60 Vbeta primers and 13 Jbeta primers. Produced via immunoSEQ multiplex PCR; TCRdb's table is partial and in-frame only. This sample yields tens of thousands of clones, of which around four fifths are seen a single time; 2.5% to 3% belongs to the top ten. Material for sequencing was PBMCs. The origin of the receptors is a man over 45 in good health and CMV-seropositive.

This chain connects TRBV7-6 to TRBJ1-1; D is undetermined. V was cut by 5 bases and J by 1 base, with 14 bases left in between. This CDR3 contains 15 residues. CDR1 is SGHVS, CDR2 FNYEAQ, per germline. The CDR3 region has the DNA TGTGCCAGCAGCCCCCGGGGAGGGCCGAACACTGAAGCTTTCTTT. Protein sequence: CASSPRGGPNTEAFF.

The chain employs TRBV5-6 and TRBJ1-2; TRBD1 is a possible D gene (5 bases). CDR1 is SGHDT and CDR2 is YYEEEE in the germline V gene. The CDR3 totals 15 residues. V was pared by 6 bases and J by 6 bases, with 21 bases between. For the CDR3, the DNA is TGTGCCAGCACAGGGACTTGGGCAGGGAAGAATGGCTACACCTTC. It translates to CASTGTWAGKNGYTF.

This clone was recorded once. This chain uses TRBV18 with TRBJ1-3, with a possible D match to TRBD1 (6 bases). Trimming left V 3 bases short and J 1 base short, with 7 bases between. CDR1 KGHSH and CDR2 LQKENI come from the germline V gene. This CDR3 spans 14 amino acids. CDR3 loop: CASSPDRSGNTIYF. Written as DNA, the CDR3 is TGTGCCAGCTCACCCGACAGGTCTGGAAACACCATATATTTT.

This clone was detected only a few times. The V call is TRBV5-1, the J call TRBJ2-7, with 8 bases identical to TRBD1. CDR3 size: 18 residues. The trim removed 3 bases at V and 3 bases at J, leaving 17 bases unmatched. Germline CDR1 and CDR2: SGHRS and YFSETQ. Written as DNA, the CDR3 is TGCGCCAGCAGCTGGACCTCAATTTTACCGGGACAGGTCTACGAGCAGTACTTC. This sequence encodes CASSWTSILPGQVYEQYF. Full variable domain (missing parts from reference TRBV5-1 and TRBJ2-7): KAGVTQTPRYLIKTRGQQVTLSCSPISGHRSVSWYQQTPGQGLQFLFEYFSETQRNKGNFPGRFSGRQFSNSRSEMNVSTLELGDSALYLCASSWTSILPGQVYEQYFGPGTRLTVT.

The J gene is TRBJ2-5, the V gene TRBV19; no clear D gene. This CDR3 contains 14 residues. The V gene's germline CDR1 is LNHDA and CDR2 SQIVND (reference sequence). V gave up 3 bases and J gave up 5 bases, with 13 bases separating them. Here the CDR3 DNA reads TGTGCCAGTAGTATCGTGGGCGTTTCGGAGACCCAGTACTTC. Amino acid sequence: CASSIVGVSETQYF.

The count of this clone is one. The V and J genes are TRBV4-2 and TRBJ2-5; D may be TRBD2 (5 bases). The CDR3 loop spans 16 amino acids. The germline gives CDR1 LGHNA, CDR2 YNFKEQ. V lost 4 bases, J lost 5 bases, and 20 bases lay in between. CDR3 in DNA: TGTGCCAGCAGCCCAACAGCGATCCTAGCCCGGGAGACCCAGTACTTC. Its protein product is CASSPTAILARETQYF.

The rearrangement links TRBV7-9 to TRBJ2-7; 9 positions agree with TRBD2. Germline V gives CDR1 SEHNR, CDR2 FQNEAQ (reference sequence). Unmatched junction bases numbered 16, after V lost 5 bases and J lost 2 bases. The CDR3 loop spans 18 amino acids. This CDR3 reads CASSPRGLAGPNPYEQYF. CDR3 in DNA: TGTGCCAGCAGCCCCCGGGGGCTAGCGGGACCCAACCCCTACGAGCAGTACTTC.

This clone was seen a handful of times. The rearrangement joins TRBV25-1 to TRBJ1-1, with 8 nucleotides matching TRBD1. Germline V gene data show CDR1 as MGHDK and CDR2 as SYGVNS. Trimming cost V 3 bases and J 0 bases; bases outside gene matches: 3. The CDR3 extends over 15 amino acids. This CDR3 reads CASSDKDRVNTEAFF. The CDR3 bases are TGTGCCAGCAGTGACAAGGACAGGGTGAACACTGAAGCTTTCTTT.

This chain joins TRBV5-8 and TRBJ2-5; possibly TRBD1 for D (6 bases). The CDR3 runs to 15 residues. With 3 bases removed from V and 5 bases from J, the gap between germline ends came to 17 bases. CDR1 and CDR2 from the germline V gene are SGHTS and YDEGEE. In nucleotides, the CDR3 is TGTGCCAGCAGCTATACCACGGGACATCGGGAGACCCAGTACTTC. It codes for CASSYTTGHRETQYF.

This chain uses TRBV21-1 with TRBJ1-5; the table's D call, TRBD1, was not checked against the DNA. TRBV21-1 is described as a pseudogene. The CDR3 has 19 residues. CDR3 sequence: CASSGPGTGGPYSNQPQHF. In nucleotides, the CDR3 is TGTGCCAGCAGCGGACCCGGGACAGGGGGTCCTTATAGCAATCAGCCCCAGCATTTT.

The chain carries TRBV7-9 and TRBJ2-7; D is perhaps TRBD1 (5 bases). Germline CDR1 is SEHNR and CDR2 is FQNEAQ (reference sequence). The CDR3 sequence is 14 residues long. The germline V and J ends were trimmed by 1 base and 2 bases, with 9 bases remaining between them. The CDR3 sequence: CASSLGGQAYEQYF. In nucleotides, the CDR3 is TGTGCCAGCAGCTTAGGGGGCCAGGCCTACGAGCAGTACTTC.

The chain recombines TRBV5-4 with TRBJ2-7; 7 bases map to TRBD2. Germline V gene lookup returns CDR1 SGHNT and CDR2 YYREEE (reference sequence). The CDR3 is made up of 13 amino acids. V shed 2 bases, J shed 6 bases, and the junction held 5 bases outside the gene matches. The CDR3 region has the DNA TGTGCCAGCAGCTTAGGCGGGAGCCTCGAGCAGTACTTC. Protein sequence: CASSLGGSLEQYF. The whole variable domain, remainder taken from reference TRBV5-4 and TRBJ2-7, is ETGVTQSPTHLIKTRGQQVTLRCSSQSGHNTVSWYQQALGQGPQFIFQYYREEENGRGNFPPRFSGLQFPNYSSELNVNALELDDSALYLCASSLGGSLEQYFGPGTRLTVT.

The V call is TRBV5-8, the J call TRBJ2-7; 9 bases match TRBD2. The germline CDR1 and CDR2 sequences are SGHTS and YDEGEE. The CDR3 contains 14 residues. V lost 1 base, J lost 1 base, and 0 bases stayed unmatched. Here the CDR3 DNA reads TGTGCCAGCAGCTTGCTAGCGGGGTCCTACGAGCAGTACTTC. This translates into CASSLLAGSYEQYF.

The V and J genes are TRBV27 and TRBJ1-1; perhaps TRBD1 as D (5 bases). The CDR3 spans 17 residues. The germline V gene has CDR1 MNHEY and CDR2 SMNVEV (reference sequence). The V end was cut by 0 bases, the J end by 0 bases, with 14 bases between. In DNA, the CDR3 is TGTGCCAGCAGTTTATCCCGGACAAAATTCATGAACACTGAAGCTTTCTTT. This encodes CASSLSRTKFMNTEAFF.

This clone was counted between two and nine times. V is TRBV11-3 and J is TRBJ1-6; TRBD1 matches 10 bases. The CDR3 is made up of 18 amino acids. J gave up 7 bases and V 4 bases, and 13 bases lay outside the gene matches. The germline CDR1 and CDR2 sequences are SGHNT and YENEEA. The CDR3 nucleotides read TGTGCCAGCAGCTCCCCGGGACAGGGGCTAATAGCCAATTCACCCCTCCACTTT. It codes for CASSSPGQGLIANSPLHF.

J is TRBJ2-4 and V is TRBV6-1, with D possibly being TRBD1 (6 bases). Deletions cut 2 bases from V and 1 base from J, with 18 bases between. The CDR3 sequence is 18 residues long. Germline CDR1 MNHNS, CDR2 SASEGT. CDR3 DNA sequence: TGTGCCAGCAGTGAATTCGGCAGGGGATCTGGTGCCAAAAACATTCAGTACTTC. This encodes CASSEFGRGSGAKNIQYF.

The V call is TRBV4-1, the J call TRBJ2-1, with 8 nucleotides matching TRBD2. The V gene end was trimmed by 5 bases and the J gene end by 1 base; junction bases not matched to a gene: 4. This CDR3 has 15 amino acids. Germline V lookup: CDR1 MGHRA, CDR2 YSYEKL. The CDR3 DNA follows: TGCGCCAGCAGCTACCTAGCGGGTTCCTACAATGAGCAGTTCTTC. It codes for CASSYLAGSYNEQFF.

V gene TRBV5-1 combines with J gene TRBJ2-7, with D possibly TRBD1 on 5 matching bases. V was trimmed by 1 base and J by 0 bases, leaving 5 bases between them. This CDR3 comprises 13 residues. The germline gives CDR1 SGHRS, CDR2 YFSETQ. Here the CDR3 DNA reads TGCGCCAGCAGCTTGCAGGGCTCCTACGAGCAGTACTTC. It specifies CASSLQGSYEQYF.

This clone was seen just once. The CDR3 nucleotides are TGTGCCAGCAGCTTCGTCGTGGCAGGGGCCGCCTATACCTATGGCTACACCTTC. This sequence encodes CASSFVVAGAAYTYGYTF. V usage is TRBV11-2 and J usage is TRBJ1-2, with TRBD1 as a possible D gene (6 bases). The CDR3 is 18 residues long. The ends were cut back, 3 bases at V and 4 bases at J, with 24 bases in the middle. From germline, CDR1 is SGHAT and CDR2 FQNNGV.

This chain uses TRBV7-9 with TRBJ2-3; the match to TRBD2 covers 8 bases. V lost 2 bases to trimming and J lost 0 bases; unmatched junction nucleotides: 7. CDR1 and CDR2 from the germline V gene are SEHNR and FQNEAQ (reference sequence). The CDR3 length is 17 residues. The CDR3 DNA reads TGTGCCAGCAGCTTAAGCGAACGGGGGGGTAGCACAGATACGCAGTATTTT. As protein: CASSLSERGGSTDTQYF.

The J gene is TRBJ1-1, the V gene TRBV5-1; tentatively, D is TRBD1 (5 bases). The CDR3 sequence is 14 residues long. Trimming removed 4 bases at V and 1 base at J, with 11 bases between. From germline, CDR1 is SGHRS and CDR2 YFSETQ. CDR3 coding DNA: TGCGCCAGCAGCGTGCAGGGCGGGAACACTGAAGCTTTCTTT. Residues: CASSVQGGNTEAFF. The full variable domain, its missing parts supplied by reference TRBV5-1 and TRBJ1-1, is KAGVTQTPRYLIKTRGQQVTLSCSPISGHRSVSWYQQTPGQGLQFLFEYFSETQRNKGNFPGRFSGRQFSNSRSEMNVSTLELGDSALYLCASSVQGGNTEAFFGQGTRLTVV.

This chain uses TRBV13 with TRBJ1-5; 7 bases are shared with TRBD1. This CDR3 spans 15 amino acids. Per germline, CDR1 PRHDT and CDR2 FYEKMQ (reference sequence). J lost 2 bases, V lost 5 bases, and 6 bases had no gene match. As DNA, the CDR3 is TGTGCCAGCAGCAGAGGACAGGTTGGCAATCAGCCCCAGCATTTT. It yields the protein CASSRGQVGNQPQHF.

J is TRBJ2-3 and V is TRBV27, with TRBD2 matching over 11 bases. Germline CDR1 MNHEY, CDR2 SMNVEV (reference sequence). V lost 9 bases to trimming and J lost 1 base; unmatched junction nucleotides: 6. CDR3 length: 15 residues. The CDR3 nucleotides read TGTGCCAGTGGCCATAGCGGGAGGGGCACAGATACGCAGTATTTT. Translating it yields CASGHSGRGTDTQYF.

CDR3 sequence: CASSLAGAYEQYF. The CDR3, as DNA: TGTGCCAGCAGCTTAGCCGGGGCCTACGAGCAGTACTTC. This sequence joins TRBV7-8 and TRBJ2-7; tentative D call: TRBD2 (5 bases). V lost 0 bases and J 2 bases, leaving 5 bases between the germline ends. This CDR3 is built from 13 residues. CDR1 SGHVS and CDR2 FQNEAQ come from the germline V gene.